These T cell receptor beta chains were read from a single sample in a study of identical twins. TCRdb called the 5' RACE reads again in MiXCR, with one record for every CDR3 protein. Among 650,000 to 800,000 distinct CDR3 sequences, less than 10% were seen once, and the ten largest hold around 0.95%. The same specimen was also included in a second study, on yellow fever vaccine responses in identical twins.

The sequenced sample consisted of PBMCs. These receptors were obtained from a young woman in good health. Both conserved end residues are part of each CDR3. Fields, in order: D gene, J gene, V gene, CDR3 length, clone size, CDR3 protein, CDR3 DNA. A D gene is named only where the DNA matches it firmly. Expanded clones get a size class; other rows say once, few or many, or leave the size out.

D gene: .
J gene: TRBJ2-1
V gene: TRBV4-2
CDR3 length: 15
clone size: .
CDR3 protein: CASSQEGGRNNEQFF
CDR3 DNA: TGTGCCAGCAGCCAAGAGGGGGGACGCAACAATGAGCAGTTCTTC

D gene: .
J gene: TRBJ2-1
V gene: TRBV7-9
CDR3 length: 13
clone size: few
CDR3 protein: CASSLIGSYEQFF
CDR3 DNA: TGTGCCAGCAGCTTAATAGGGAGCTATGAGCAGTTCTTC

D gene: TRBD2
J gene: TRBJ2-1
V gene: TRBV20-1
CDR3 length: 16
clone size: few
CDR3 protein: CCANSPGLAGGDEQFF
CDR3 DNA: TGCTGTGCTAACTCTCCGGGACTAGCGGGAGGTGATGAGCAGTTCTTC

D gene: .
J gene: TRBJ1-4
V gene: TRBV5-1
CDR3 length: 14
clone size: many
CDR3 protein: CASSLQGLEEKLFF
CDR3 DNA: TGCGCCAGCAGCTTACAGGGTCTGGAAGAAAAACTGTTTTTT

D gene: TRBD1
J gene: TRBJ2-2
V gene: TRBV10-3
CDR3 length: 13
clone size: few
CDR3 protein: CAMWTGNTGELFF
CDR3 DNA: TGTGCCATGTGGACAGGGAACACCGGGGAGCTGTTTTTT

D gene: .
J gene: TRBJ2-7
V gene: TRBV7-2
CDR3 length: 15
clone size: .
CDR3 protein: CASSLAVQGPYEQYF
CDR3 DNA: TGTGCCAGCAGCTTAGCGGTCCAGGGCCCCTACGAGCAGTACTTC

D gene: TRBD1
J gene: TRBJ1-5
V gene: TRBV7-4
CDR3 length: 16
clone size: .
CDR3 protein: CASSKDRGLSNQPQHF
CDR3 DNA: TGTGCCAGCAGCAAAGACAGGGGGCTTAGCAATCAGCCCCAGCATTTT

D gene: TRBD2
J gene: TRBJ2-7
V gene: TRBV29-1
CDR3 length: 17
clone size: many
CDR3 protein: CSVEGLAGGLSSYEQYF
CDR3 DNA: TGCAGCGTTGAAGGACTAGCGGGAGGCTTGAGCTCCTACGAGCAGTACTTC

D gene: TRBD2
J gene: TRBJ2-7
V gene: TRBV20-1
CDR3 length: 15
clone size: few
CDR3 protein: CSARGEGVLPNEQYF
CDR3 DNA: TGCAGTGCTAGGGGGGAGGGTGTGCTTCCGAACGAGCAGTACTTC

D gene: TRBD1
J gene: TRBJ1-6
V gene: TRBV5-1
CDR3 length: 19
clone size: .
CDR3 protein: CASRRQPGTGGAEESPLHF
CDR3 DNA: TGCGCCAGCAGAAGGCAGCCTGGGACAGGGGGCGCCGAGGAATCACCCCTCCACTTT

D gene: .
J gene: TRBJ2-2
V gene: TRBV5-1
CDR3 length: 14
clone size: few
CDR3 protein: CASSARIYTGELFF
CDR3 DNA: TGCGCCAGCAGCGCACGAATTTACACCGGGGAGCTGTTTTTT

D gene: TRBD2
J gene: TRBJ2-3
V gene: TRBV12-3/TRBV12-4
CDR3 length: 19
clone size: .
CDR3 protein: CASSLAIASGRVLRDTQYF
CDR3 DNA: TGTGCCAGCAGTTTAGCGATCGCTAGCGGGAGGGTCCTTAGGGATACGCAGTATTTT

D gene: .
J gene: TRBJ2-7
V gene: TRBV5-1
CDR3 length: 11
clone size: few
CDR3 protein: CASSSGQTLYF
CDR3 DNA: TGCGCCAGCAGCTCAGGACAGACGTTGTACTTC

D gene: .
J gene: TRBJ2-7
V gene: TRBV27
CDR3 length: 17
clone size: .
CDR3 protein: CASSLAQGRLQFYEQYF
CDR3 DNA: TGTGCCAGCAGTTTAGCGCAGGGCCGACTCCAATTCTACGAGCAGTACTTC

D gene: .
J gene: TRBJ2-3
V gene: TRBV28
CDR3 length: 16
clone size: many
CDR3 protein: CASSSPRLLEGYTQYF
CDR3 DNA: TGTGCCAGCAGTTCCCCCCGACTTCTAGAAGGGTATACGCAGTATTTT

D gene: .
J gene: TRBJ1-2
V gene: TRBV20-1
CDR3 length: 11
clone size: few
CDR3 protein: CSARGPDGYTF
CDR3 DNA: TGCAGTGCTAGAGGCCCCGACGGCTACACCTTC

D gene: .
J gene: TRBJ2-7
V gene: TRBV5-6
CDR3 length: 19
clone size: few
CDR3 protein: CASSSYIGPTAGQSYEQYF
CDR3 DNA: TGTGCCAGCAGCTCGTACATTGGGCCCACAGCGGGCCAATCCTACGAGCAGTACTTC

D gene: .
J gene: TRBJ2-5
V gene: TRBV21-1
CDR3 length: 16
clone size: few
CDR3 protein: CASSKALWTAGETQYF
CDR3 DNA: TGTGCCAGCAGCAAAGCGCTTTGGACAGCTGGAGAGACCCAGTACTTC

D gene: .
J gene: TRBJ2-2
V gene: TRBV7-3
CDR3 length: 15
clone size: few
CDR3 protein: CASSLRGGSAGELFF
CDR3 DNA: TGTGCCAGCAGCTTAAGGGGTGGGAGCGCCGGGGAGCTGTTTTTT

D gene: .
J gene: TRBJ2-1
V gene: TRBV20-1
CDR3 length: 12
clone size: .
CDR3 protein: CSGLLASNEQFF
CDR3 DNA: TGCAGTGGTCTGCTAGCCTCCAATGAGCAGTTCTTC

D gene: TRBD1
J gene: TRBJ1-1
V gene: TRBV3-1
CDR3 length: 13
clone size: .
CDR3 protein: CASSHGTDTEAFF
CDR3 DNA: TGTGCCAGCAGCCACGGGACAGACACTGAAGCTTTCTTT

D gene: .
J gene: TRBJ2-3
V gene: TRBV20-1
CDR3 length: 11
clone size: few
CDR3 protein: CSARYADTQYF
CDR3 DNA: TGCAGTGCTAGATACGCAGATACGCAGTATTTT

D gene: .
J gene: TRBJ2-1
V gene: TRBV7-9
CDR3 length: 12
clone size: .
CDR3 protein: CASSSLAAEQFF
CDR3 DNA: TGTGCCAGCAGCTCACTAGCCGCTGAGCAGTTCTTC

D gene: TRBD1
J gene: TRBJ2-7
V gene: TRBV5-1
CDR3 length: 13
clone size: many
CDR3 protein: CASSYGTAYEQYF
CDR3 DNA: TGCGCCAGCAGCTACGGGACAGCCTACGAGCAGTACTTC

D gene: .
J gene: TRBJ2-5
V gene: TRBV25-1
CDR3 length: 13
clone size: few
CDR3 protein: CASTMGGQETQYF
CDR3 DNA: TGTGCCAGCACCATGGGGGGTCAAGAGACCCAGTACTTC

D gene: .
J gene: TRBJ2-1
V gene: TRBV11-2
CDR3 length: 16
clone size: few
CDR3 protein: CASSRRRGVNYNEQFF
CDR3 DNA: TGTGCCAGCAGCCGGCGGCGGGGAGTGAATTACAATGAGCAGTTCTTC

D gene: TRBD1
J gene: TRBJ2-5
V gene: TRBV4-3
CDR3 length: 16
clone size: many
CDR3 protein: CASSQDRDRGFETQYF
CDR3 DNA: TGCGCCAGCAGCCAAGACCGGGACAGGGGTTTCGAGACCCAGTACTTC